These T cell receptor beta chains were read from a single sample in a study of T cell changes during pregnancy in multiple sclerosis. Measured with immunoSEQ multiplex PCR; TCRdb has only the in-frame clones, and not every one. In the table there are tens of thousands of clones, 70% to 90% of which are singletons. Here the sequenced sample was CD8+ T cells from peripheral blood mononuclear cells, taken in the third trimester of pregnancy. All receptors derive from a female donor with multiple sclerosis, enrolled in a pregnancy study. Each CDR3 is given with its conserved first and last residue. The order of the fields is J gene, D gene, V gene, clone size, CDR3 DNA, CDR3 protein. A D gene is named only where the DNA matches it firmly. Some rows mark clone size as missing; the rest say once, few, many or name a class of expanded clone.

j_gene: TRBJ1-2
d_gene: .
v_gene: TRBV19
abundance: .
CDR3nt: TGTGCCAGTAGTATCCCAGGGAACTATGGCTACACCTTC
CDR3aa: CASSIPGNYGYTF

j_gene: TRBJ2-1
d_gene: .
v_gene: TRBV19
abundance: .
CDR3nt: TGTGCCAGTAGTACTGGTGGCATAATGAATGAGCAGTTCTTC
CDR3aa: CASSTGGIMNEQFF

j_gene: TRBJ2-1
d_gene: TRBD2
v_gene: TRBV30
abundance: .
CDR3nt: TGTGCCTGGGGAGCGGGGGGGGCGTACAATGAGCAGTTCTTC
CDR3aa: CAWGAGGAYNEQFF

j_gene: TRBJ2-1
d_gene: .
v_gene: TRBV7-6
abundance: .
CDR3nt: TGTGCCAGCAGCTTAGATGTCTACGATGAGCAGTTCTTC
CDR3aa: CASSLDVYDEQFF

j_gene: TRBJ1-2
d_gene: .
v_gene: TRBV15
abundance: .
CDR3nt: TGTGCCACCAGCAGAGATCAGGGGTTTGACGACTATGGCTACACCTTC
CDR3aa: CATSRDQGFDDYGYTF

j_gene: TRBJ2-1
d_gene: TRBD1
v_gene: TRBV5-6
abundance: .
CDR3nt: TGTGCCAGCAGCTTGGACAGGGGCAATGAGCAGTTCTTC
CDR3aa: CASSLDRGNEQFF

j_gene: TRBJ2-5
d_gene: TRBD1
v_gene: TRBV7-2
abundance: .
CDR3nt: TGTGCCAGCAGCTTATCGACGGACAGGGGGCCGGTGGAGACCCAGTACTTC
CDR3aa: CASSLSTDRGPVETQYF

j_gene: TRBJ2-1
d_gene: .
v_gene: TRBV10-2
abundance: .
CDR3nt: TGCGCCAGCAGTGGTCAGGGACTTTACAATGAGCAGTTCTTC
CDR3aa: CASSGQGLYNEQFF

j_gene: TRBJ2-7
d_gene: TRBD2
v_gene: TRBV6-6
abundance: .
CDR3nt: TGTGCCAGCAGTTACGCTAGCGGGCCCTACGAGCAGTACTTC
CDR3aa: CASSYASGPYEQYF

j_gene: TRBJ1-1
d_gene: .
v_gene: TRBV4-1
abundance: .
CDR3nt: TGCGCCAGCAGCCAAGAACTTGGACAGAACACTGAAGCTTTCTTT
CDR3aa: CASSQELGQNTEAFF

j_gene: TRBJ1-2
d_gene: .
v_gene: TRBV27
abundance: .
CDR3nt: TGTGCCAGCAGCCCGGGAGGGACAAACTATGGCTACACCTTC
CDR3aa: CASSPGGTNYGYTF

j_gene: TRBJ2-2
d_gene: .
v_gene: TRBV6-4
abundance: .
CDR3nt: TGTGCCAGCAGTGCGGGGAGCACCGGGGAGCTGTTTTTT
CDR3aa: CASSAGSTGELFF

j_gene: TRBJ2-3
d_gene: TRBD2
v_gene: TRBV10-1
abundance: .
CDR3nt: TGCGCCAGCAGTGAGGGCGGGAGTAGCACAGATACGCAGTATTTT
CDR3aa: CASSEGGSSTDTQYF

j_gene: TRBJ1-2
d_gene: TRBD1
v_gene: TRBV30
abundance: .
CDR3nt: TGTGCCTGCCATCGGACAGGTGGCTACACCTTC
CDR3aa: CACHRTGGYTF

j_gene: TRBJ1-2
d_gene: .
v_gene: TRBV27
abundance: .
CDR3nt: TGTGCCAGCAGTTCGACAGAGAACTATGGCTACACCTTC
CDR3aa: CASSSTENYGYTF

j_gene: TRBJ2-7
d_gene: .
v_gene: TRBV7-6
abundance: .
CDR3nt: TGTGCCAGCAGCCCCAGGGCAGTATACGAGCAGTACTTC
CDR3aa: CASSPRAVYEQYF

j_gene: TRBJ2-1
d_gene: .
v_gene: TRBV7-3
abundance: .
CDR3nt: TGTGCCAGCAGCTCCCCCGAGGGGGGGTACAATGAGCAGTTCTTC
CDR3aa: CASSSPEGGYNEQFF

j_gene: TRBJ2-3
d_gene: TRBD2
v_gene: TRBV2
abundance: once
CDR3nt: TGTGCCAGCAGTGCGGCTACCGGGGGGGGGTCGGGTGCAGACTACACAGATACGCAGTATTTT
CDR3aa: CASSAATGGGSGADYTDTQYF

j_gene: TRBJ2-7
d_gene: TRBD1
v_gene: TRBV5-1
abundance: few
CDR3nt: TGCGCCAGCAGCTTGGCGGACAGGGTCTACGAGCAGTACTTC
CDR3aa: CASSLADRVYEQYF

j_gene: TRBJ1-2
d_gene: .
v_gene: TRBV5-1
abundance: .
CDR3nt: TGCGCCAGCAGCTCCTTTCGGACACTCTATGGCTACACCTTC
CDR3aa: CASSSFRTLYGYTF

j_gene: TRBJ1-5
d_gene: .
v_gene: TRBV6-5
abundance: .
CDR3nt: TGTGCCAGCAGTTACTATGGCGGGGGTAATCAGCCCCAGCATTTT
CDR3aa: CASSYYGGGNQPQHF

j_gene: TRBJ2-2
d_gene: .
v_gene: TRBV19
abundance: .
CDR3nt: TGTGCCAGTAGTATTAGCGGTGGGACCGGGGAGCTGTTTTTT
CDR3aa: CASSISGGTGELFF

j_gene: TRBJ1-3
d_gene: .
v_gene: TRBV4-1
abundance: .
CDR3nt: TGCGCCAGCAGCCAGGGGTACGACAGAAGCTCTGGAAACACCATATATTTT
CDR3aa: CASSQGYDRSSGNTIYF

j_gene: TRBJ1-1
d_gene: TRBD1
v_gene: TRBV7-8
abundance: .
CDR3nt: TGTGCCAGCAGGGAAACAGGGGGCGCCGCGGACACTGAAGCTTTCTTT
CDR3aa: CASRETGGAADTEAFF

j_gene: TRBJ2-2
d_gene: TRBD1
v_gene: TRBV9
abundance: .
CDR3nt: TGTGCCAGCAGCGGCCCGGGACAGGGGTTGGGGGAGCTGTTTTTT
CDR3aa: CASSGPGQGLGELFF

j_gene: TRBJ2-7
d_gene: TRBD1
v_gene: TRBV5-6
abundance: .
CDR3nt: TGTGCCAGCAGCTTGCGGACAGGGGTCGACGAGCAGTACTTC
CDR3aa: CASSLRTGVDEQYF

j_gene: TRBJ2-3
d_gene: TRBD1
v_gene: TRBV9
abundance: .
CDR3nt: TGTGCCAGCAGCGGAATGGGACAGGGGAGCACAGATACGCAGTATTTT
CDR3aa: CASSGMGQGSTDTQYF

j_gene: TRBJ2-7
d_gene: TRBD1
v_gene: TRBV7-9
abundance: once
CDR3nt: TGTGCCAGCAGCCCCGGCCTGGGACAGGGGGTGAGCTCCTACGAGCAGTACTTC
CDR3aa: CASSPGLGQGVSSYEQYF